This TCR beta chain was sequenced in a study of Graves' ophthalmopathy and Graves' hyperthyroidism. About the research overall: Blood was drawn at initial diagnosis, before any treatment.

Amplified material comprised TCR beta CDR3 regions derived from RNA transcripts. HTBI-primed RT-PCR formed the first round, and a multiplex PCR formed the second. From the multiplex PCR reads, TCRdb called clonotypes with MiXCR, one entry per CDR3 protein. The data contain about 740,000 distinct CDR3 sequences, 40% of them seen just once; the ten biggest clones take up around 40%. Clinicians made diagnoses from clinical symptoms, serum thyroxine, TRAb, thyroid ultrasound and orbital computed tomography. This CDR3 has 12 amino acids. Germline V gene sequence: CDR1 SQVTM, CDR2 ANQGSEA. Deletions cut 3 bases from V and 5 bases from J, with 11 bases between. This clonotype was detected many times. The antigen remains unidentified. General observations from the study: Most thyroid clonotypes with frequency above 0.001 were detected in blood too.

The specimen sequenced was peripheral blood. This receptor was identified in an adult man with Graves' ophthalmopathy. This chain joins TRBV29-1 and TRBJ2-7; D perhaps matches TRBD1 (5 bases). The CDR3 region is CSVELGRDEQYF. CDR3 coding DNA: TGCAGCGTTGAGCTGGGGCGAGACGAGCAGTACTTC.